Following are 5 T cell receptor beta chains from one sample sequenced in a study of OX40 agonist ivuxolimab in advanced cancers. Assay: immunoSEQ multiplex PCR; the TCRdb copy retains only in-frame clones and omits some. The sample records around 48,000 clones, 77% being singletons. Sequenced here: CD4+ or CD8+ T cells sorted from blood, sampled in a trial of the OX40 agonist ivuxolimab. The receptor set was obtained from an adult with an advanced solid tumor such as melanoma, head and neck, liver or kidney cancer.

J is TRBJ1-2 and V is TRBV18, with D tentatively TRBD1 (6 bases). The length of the CDR3 is 17 residues. Germline V gene lookup returns CDR1 KGHSH and CDR2 LQKENI. The ends were cut back, 6 bases at V and 3 bases at J, with 23 bases in the middle. CDR3 loop: CASSRGTSPSKDYGYTF. CDR3 sequence (DNA): TGTGCCAGCTCCAGAGGGACAAGTCCCTCTAAGGACTATGGCTACACCTTC.

This chain connects TRBV6-5 to TRBJ1-5; D gene unclear. This CDR3 is 14 amino acids long. CDR1 and CDR2 (germline): MNHEY, SVGAGI. V gave up 2 bases and J gave up 4 bases, with 9 bases separating them. The CDR3 is CASSYDRRNQPQHF. Here the CDR3 DNA reads TGTGCCAGCAGTTACGACCGAAGGAATCAGCCCCAGCATTTT.

The chain joins TRBV2 to TRBJ2-7; the match to TRBD2 covers 12 bases. Trimming removed 6 bases from V and 4 bases from J; junction bases left unmatched: 7. This CDR3 comprises 15 residues. CDR1 is SNHLY, CDR2 FYNNEI, per germline. Here the CDR3 reads CASRSSTSGGYEQYF. CDR3 DNA: TGTGCCAGCAGATCATCGACTAGCGGGGGTTACGAGCAGTACTTC.

The rearrangement links TRBV7-2 to TRBJ2-5; D call uncertain. The CDR3 extends over 13 amino acids. CDR1 SGHTA and CDR2 FQGNSA come from the germline V gene. V was clipped by 3 bases and J by 5 bases, with 10 bases between them. CDR3 residues: CASSFGPVETQYF. The CDR3 bases are TGTGCCAGCAGCTTCGGGCCCGTGGAGACCCAGTACTTC.

V is TRBV7-3 and J is TRBJ2-5; 13 nucleotides agree with TRBD2. With V trimmed by 5 bases and J by 1 base, 1 base remained unmatched. The germline V gene has CDR1 SGHTA and CDR2 FQGTGA. The CDR3 runs to 15 residues. The CDR3 region is CASSRTSGGQETQYF. For the CDR3, the DNA is TGTGCCAGCAGCCGGACTAGCGGGGGCCAAGAGACCCAGTACTTC.